One sample yielded the 23 T cell receptor beta chains listed below, sequenced in a study of blood T cell repertoires in COVID-19. Produced via immunoSEQ multiplex PCR; TCRdb's table is partial and in-frame only. The table has about 77,000 clones, roughly 80% seen once; the top ten hold around 5.2%. Specimen: peripheral blood. Receptors were obtained from a woman aged 70-85 years with acute or convalescent COVID-19.

V is TRBV5-1 and J is TRBJ2-1; 8 bases are shared with TRBD2. J gave up 7 bases and V 0 bases, and 6 bases lay outside the gene matches. This CDR3 has 15 residues. CDR1 is SGHRS, CDR2 YFSETQ, per germline. The CDR3, as DNA: TGCGCCAGCAGCTTGGTCGGCGGGGGGTTAAATGAGCAGTTCTTC. This sequence encodes CASSLVGGGLNEQFF.

This chain links TRBV29-1 with TRBJ1-2, with 8 bases identical to TRBD1. Per the germline V gene, CDR1 is SQVTM and CDR2 is ANQGSEA. The V segment lost 7 bases and the J segment 8 bases; nucleotides outside the gene matches: 12. The CDR3 has 13 amino acids. The CDR3 here is CSASDREREGYTF. DNA of the CDR3: TGCAGCGCTTCGGACAGGGAGCGTGAAGGCTACACCTTC.

The gene calls are TRBV5-6 and TRBJ1-2, with D maybe TRBD1 (5 bases). Germline V gene lookup returns CDR1 SGHDT and CDR2 YYEEEE. CDR3 length equals 13 residues. Trimming took off 3 bases at V and 4 bases at J, with 10 bases between the two ends. The CDR3 region is CASSSGFSYGYTF. DNA of the CDR3: TGTGCCAGCAGCTCAGGGTTCTCCTATGGCTACACCTTC.

The V and J genes are TRBV9 and TRBJ2-3; 7 nucleotides match TRBD2. The germline CDR1 and CDR2 sequences are SGDLS and YYNGEE. The junction had 19 bases not matched to a gene; V was cut back by 1 base and J by 5 bases. The CDR3 loop spans 19 amino acids. The CDR3 here is CASSVHPSWGGRSGDTQYF. CDR3 bases: TGTGCCAGCAGCGTACACCCCTCCTGGGGGGGGAGGAGTGGAGATACGCAGTATTTT.

The chain employs TRBV29-1 and TRBJ2-3; the match to TRBD1 covers 10 bases. V gave up 0 bases and J gave up 2 bases; unmatched junction bases: 8. Looked up from germline, CDR1 is SQVTM and CDR2 is ANQGSEA. The length of the CDR3 is 17 residues. The CDR3 region has the DNA TGCAGCGTTGAAGATCTTGGGACAGGGGTGGACACAGATACGCAGTATTTT. As protein: CSVEDLGTGVDTDTQYF.

This clone occurred a few times. The chain joins TRBV12-3 or TRBV12-4 to TRBJ1-1, with TRBD1 identical over 7 bases. The CDR3 sequence is 13 residues long. Trimming cost V 6 bases and J 5 bases; bases outside gene matches: 6. CDR3 sequence: CASRTGRGTEAFF. The DNA of the CDR3 is TGTGCCAGCAGGACAGGGAGAGGAACTGAAGCTTTCTTT.

The J gene is TRBJ1-3, the V gene TRBV3-1 (or the pseudogene TRBV3-2); TRBD1 matches at 7 bases. Losses at the gene ends were 4 bases for V and 1 base for J; bases not matched to a gene: 7. Germline assignment: CDR1 LGHDT and CDR2 YNNKEL (reference sequence). The CDR3 has 16 amino acids. The CDR3 region has the DNA TGTGCCAGCAGCCCTGGGACAGCCCAATCTGGAAACACCATATATTTT. Translation gives CASSPGTAQSGNTIYF.

The chain employs TRBV7-9 and TRBJ2-3, with a possible D match to TRBD2 (5 bases). The CDR3 contains 14 residues. V lost 3 bases and J lost 8, with 15 bases in between. CDR1 is SEHNR, CDR2 FQNEAQ, per germline (reference sequence). The CDR3 DNA is TGTGCCAGCAGCTTGGCGGGCGGAGTTGCTACGCAGTATTTT. Translating gives CASSLAGGVATQYF.

The J gene is TRBJ1-2, the V gene TRBV19; D unresolved. Germline CDR1 and CDR2: LNHDA and SQIVND (reference sequence). V lost 8 bases to trimming and J lost 1 base, with 8 bases between them. This CDR3 is 12 amino acids long. CDR3 residues: CASSLNNYGYTF. The CDR3 coding sequence is TGTGCCAGTTCCTTAAATAACTATGGCTACACCTTC.

This clone was seen only a few times. V gene TRBV19 combines with J gene TRBJ1-5; D gene ambiguous. Per germline, CDR1 LNHDA and CDR2 SQIVND (reference sequence). This CDR3 has 15 amino acids. Trimming shortened V by 3 bases and J by 1 base, and 10 bases separated the two germline ends. The CDR3 nucleotides read TGTGCCAGTAGTATTACCACAACGAGCAATCAGCCCCAGCATTTT. This sequence encodes CASSITTTSNQPQHF.

This sequence joins TRBV27 and TRBJ1-4; TRBD1 agrees at 9 bases. The CDR3 has 15 amino acids. Germline V gene data show CDR1 as MNHEY and CDR2 as SMNVEV (reference sequence). The trim removed 6 bases at V and 7 bases at J, leaving 9 bases unmatched. The CDR3 region is CASRGLGTGSEKLFF. The CDR3 DNA is TGTGCCAGCAGGGGGCTGGGGACAGGGAGTGAAAAACTGTTTTTT. Based on the CDR3 plus reference TRBV27 and TRBJ1-4, the full variable domain is EAQVTQNPRYLITVTGKKLTVTCSQNMNHEYMSWYRQDPGLGLRQIYYSMNVEVTDKGDVPEGYKVSRKEKRNFPLILESPSPNQTSLYFCASRGLGTGSEKLFFGSGTQLSVL.

This clone has only one observation. The sample contains more than one DNA sequence encoding this CDR3. The V gene is TRBV19, the J gene TRBJ1-4, with 9 bases lining up with TRBD1. The CDR3 runs 14 residues. V trimming: 3 bases; J trimming: 5 bases; junction bases outside the gene matches: 1. The germline gives CDR1 LNHDA, CDR2 SQIVND (reference sequence). CDR3 in amino acids: CASSIGTGNEKLFF. The DNA of the CDR3 is TGTGCCAGTAGTATCGGGACAGGGAATGAAAAACTGTTTTTT.

J is TRBJ2-5 and V is TRBV25-1, with 13 positions matching TRBD2. The V segment lost 2 bases and the J segment 6 bases; nucleotides outside the gene matches: 12. The germline CDR1 and CDR2 sequences are MGHDK and SYGVNS. The CDR3 totals 18 residues. For the CDR3, the DNA is TGTGCCAGCAGTGAAGGCTCGGGGACTAGCGGGGTGCAACAGACCCAGTACTTC. This sequence encodes CASSEGSGTSGVQQTQYF.

CDR3 nucleotide sequence: TGTGCCAGCAGCCAGGGGACTCCACGGAGCTCTGGAAACACCATATATTTT. Its translation is CASSQGTPRSSGNTIYF. J is TRBJ1-3 and V is TRBV4-2; D possibly corresponds to TRBD1 (5 bases). Trimming took off 3 bases at V and 0 bases at J, with 15 bases between the two ends. The CDR3 covers 17 residues. Germline lookup yields CDR1 LGHNA and CDR2 YNFKEQ.

The rearrangement joins TRBV6-6 to TRBJ1-4; TRBD1 agrees at 7 bases. CDR1 is MNHNY and CDR2 is SVGAGI in the germline V gene (reference sequence). The CDR3 has 15 residues. V dropped 6 bases and J dropped 2; count of bases not matched to a gene: 6. Written as DNA, the CDR3 is TGTGCCAGCAGGCGACAGGGAAGGACTAATGAAAAACTGTTTTTT. The encoded protein is CASRRQGRTNEKLFF.

The chain couples TRBV4-3 to TRBJ1-2, with TRBD1 matching 8 bases. The CDR3 has 13 amino acids. V gave up 4 bases and J gave up 8 bases; unmatched junction bases: 6. The V gene's germline CDR1 is LGHNA and CDR2 YSLEER. CDR3 sequence (DNA): TGCGCCAGCAGCCCCCGGACAGGGTACGGCTACACCTTC. Translating it yields CASSPRTGYGYTF.

The chain is built from TRBV6-5 and TRBJ2-1, with D maybe TRBD1 (6 bases). Trimming took off 10 bases at V and 1 base at J, with 17 bases between the two ends. The CDR3 is made up of 15 amino acids. The V gene's germline CDR1 is MNHEY and CDR2 SVGAGI. CDR3 nucleotides: TGTGCCACAGGGGCACAGGGATTTTCCTACAATGAGCAGTTCTTC. Its protein is CATGAQGFSYNEQFF.

This clone has just one count. This chain links TRBV7-9 with TRBJ2-5; D is unclear. Germline CDR1 is SEHNR and CDR2 is FQNEAQ (reference sequence). The CDR3 is made up of 14 amino acids. Trimming took off 7 bases at V and 3 bases at J, with 15 bases between the two ends. CDR3 bases: TGTGCCAGCAACCGTTTCGGTGGTGAAGAGACCCAGTACTTC. Its protein product is CASNRFGGEETQYF. Full variable domain (remainder filled in from reference TRBV7-9 and TRBJ2-5): DTGVSQNPRHKITKRGQNVTFRCDPISEHNRLYWYRQTLGQGPEFLTYFQNEAQLEKSRLLSDRFSAERPKGSFSTLEIQRTEQGDSAMYLCASNRFGGEETQYFGPGTRLLVL.

The chain employs TRBV7-6 and TRBJ1-3; D not certain. The CDR3 is made up of 16 amino acids. V was shortened by 5 bases and J by 1 base, with 15 bases between the two germline ends. The germline CDR1 and CDR2 sequences are SGHVS and FNYEAQ. The CDR3 DNA reads TGTGCCAGCAGCCTTAGGCGGGGTACTTCTGGAAACACCATATATTTT. Residues: CASSLRRGTSGNTIYF.

J is TRBJ1-4 and V is TRBV3-1 (or the pseudogene TRBV3-2); D may be TRBD1 (6 bases). V shed 0 bases and J shed 10 bases, with 18 bases lying between them. Germline V CDR1 and CDR2: LGHDT, YNNKEL (reference sequence). The CDR3 length is 16 residues. In DNA, the CDR3 is TGTGCCAGCAGCCAAGAAATGGTGAAGGGAGGGGGAAAACTGTTTTTT. Residues: CASSQEMVKGGGKLFF.

The genes are TRBV6-6 and TRBJ1-4; the D gene is possibly TRBD1 (5 bases). Trimming removed 3 bases from V and 2 bases from J, with 10 bases in between. The CDR3 covers 15 residues. The germline V gene encodes CDR1 MNHNY and CDR2 SVGAGI (reference sequence). The CDR3 spells CASSYGGGTNEKLFF. The CDR3 region has the DNA TGTGCCAGCAGTTATGGCGGGGGGACTAATGAAAAACTGTTTTTT.

J is TRBJ1-4 and V is TRBV4-3; 8 bases line up with TRBD1. The ends lost 6 bases at V and 11 bases at J; junction bases unmatched: 14. Germline CDR1 and CDR2: LGHNA and YSLEER. This CDR3 spans 15 amino acids. The CDR3 sequence is CASRPDRELTRKLFF. As DNA, the CDR3 is TGCGCCAGCAGACCGGACAGGGAATTAACGCGGAAACTGTTTTTT.

V is TRBV7-9 and J is TRBJ1-1, with TRBD1 matching over 8 bases. The germline gives CDR1 SEHNR, CDR2 FQNEAQ (reference sequence). CDR3 size: 13 residues. The V segment lost 0 bases and the J segment 10 bases; nucleotides outside the gene matches: 4. The CDR3, as DNA: TGTGCCAGCAGCTTAGCGCAGGGGGCCATAGCTTTCTTT. Translated: CASSLAQGAIAFF.